Listed below are T cell receptor beta chains from one sample, sequenced in a study of T cell responses to AZD1222 COVID-19 vaccine. Profiling relied on immunoSEQ multiplex PCR, and the TCRdb table lists in-frame clones only, not all of them. The sample has approximately 130,000 clones, around 89% seen once. The source material was peripheral blood, sampled on day 0 of MenACWY control vaccination. The source is an adult in good health. Both conserved end residues are part of each CDR3. The D gene is left open where the match is weak. Not all rows give a size; the values are once, few, many and, for expanded clones, a class.

j_gene,abundance,v_gene,d_gene,CDR3aa,CDR3nt
TRBJ2-1,NA,TRBV19,NA,CASSIDWYNEQFF,TGTGCCAGTAGTATAGATTGGTACAATGAGCAGTTCTTC
TRBJ1-5,NA,TRBV2,NA,CASSELWGQPQHF,TGTGCCAGCAGTGAACTTTGGGGTCAGCCCCAGCATTTT
TRBJ2-1,NA,TRBV10-3,NA,CAIGTGSGAGVWGNNEQFF,TGTGCCATCGGAACCGGCTCGGGGGCGGGAGTTTGGGGTAACAATGAGCAGTTCTTC
TRBJ1-4,NA,TRBV4-1,NA,CASSRSGLGGAEKLFF,TGCGCCAGCAGCCGTAGCGGTTTGGGAGGGGCTGAAAAACTGTTTTTT
TRBJ1-2,NA,TRBV27,NA,CASRDRQNLNYGYTF,TGTGCCAGCAGGGACCGGCAGAACCTTAACTATGGCTACACCTTC
TRBJ1-5,once,TRBV5-6,NA,CASSSTDGQPQHF,TGTGCCAGCAGCTCGACCGACGGCCAGCCCCAGCATTTT
TRBJ1-2,few,TRBV6-5,TRBD1,CASRRDRGTYGYTF,TGTGCCAGCAGAAGGGACAGGGGAACCTATGGCTACACCTTC
TRBJ2-2,NA,TRBV27,NA,CASSASWSRTGELFF,TGTGCCAGCAGTGCCTCCTGGAGTCGGACCGGGGAGCTGTTTTTT
TRBJ2-3,NA,TRBV9,NA,CASSAPGGTDTQYF,TGTGCCAGCAGCGCTCCAGGGGGCACAGATACGCAGTATTTT
TRBJ1-2,NA,TRBV29-1,TRBD1,CSVDRQGALGEYGYTF,TGCAGCGTCGATAGACAGGGGGCCTTAGGGGAATATGGCTACACCTTC
TRBJ2-5,NA,TRBV19,TRBD2,CASTMGPGGETQYF,TGTGCCAGCACCATGGGACCGGGAGGCGAGACCCAGTACTTC
TRBJ2-7,few,TRBV6-5,NA,CASSYTPGSSYEQYF,TGTGCCAGCAGTTACACCCCTGGGAGTTCCTACGAGCAGTACTTC
TRBJ2-1,NA,TRBV5-1,TRBD2,CASGQSGVYNEQFF,TGCGCCAGCGGCCAAAGCGGGGTCTACAATGAGCAGTTCTTC
TRBJ2-2,NA,TRBV11-3,TRBD1,CASTGQAGTGELFF,TGTGCCAGCACCGGACAGGCGGGCACCGGGGAGCTGTTTTTT
TRBJ2-4,NA,TRBV30,NA,CAWSVGYQRDIQYF,TGTGCCTGGAGTGTGGGCTACCAAAGGGACATTCAGTACTTC
TRBJ2-1,NA,TRBV2,TRBD1,CAGGGQGASNEQFF,TGTGCCGGAGGGGGACAGGGGGCGTCGAATGAGCAGTTCTTC
TRBJ2-7,NA,TRBV5-1,TRBD1,CASSFTSTTTGVEQYF,TGCGCCAGCAGCTTTACAAGCACGACCACAGGGGTTGAGCAGTACTTC
TRBJ2-1,NA,TRBV4-3,TRBD2,CASSRLAGGNEQFF,TGCGCCAGCAGCCGGTTGGCGGGGGGCAATGAGCAGTTCTTC
TRBJ2-6,NA,TRBV4-1,NA,CASSQDQGANVLTF,TGCGCCAGCAGCCAAGATCAGGGGGCCAACGTCCTGACTTTC
TRBJ1-1,NA,TRBV7-3,NA,CASSLWRNTEAFF,TGTGCCAGCAGCTTGTGGAGGAACACTGAAGCTTTCTTT
TRBJ2-2,NA,TRBV19,TRBD1,CASSIGTGGRLFF,TGTGCCAGTAGTATCGGGACAGGGGGAAGGCTGTTTTTT
TRBJ2-7,NA,TRBV5-4,TRBD1,CASSFRGQGVVEQYF,TGTGCCAGCAGCTTCCGGGGACAGGGGGTGGTCGAGCAGTACTTC
TRBJ2-7,NA,TRBV2,TRBD1,CASSPGRGYEQYF,TGTGCCAGCAGCCCAGGCAGGGGGTACGAGCAGTACTTC
TRBJ1-1,NA,TRBV3-1/TRBV3-2,NA,CASSLTGQNTEAFF,TGTGCCAGCAGCCTCACGGGACAGAACACTGAAGCTTTCTTT
TRBJ1-1,once,TRBV3-1/TRBV3-2,NA,CASRARNSETEAFF,TGTGCCAGCAGGGCCCGGAACTCGGAGACTGAAGCTTTCTTT
TRBJ2-5,NA,TRBV9,NA,CASSAMTGEPLETQYF,TGTGCCAGCAGCGCGATGACTGGGGAACCCCTAGAGACCCAGTACTTC
TRBJ2-1,NA,TRBV3-1/TRBV3-2,NA,CASSQGLSSYNEQFF,TGTGCCAGCAGCCAGGGACTCAGCTCCTACAATGAGCAGTTCTTC
TRBJ2-7,NA,TRBV6-5,NA,CASTESSGAPYEQYF,TGTGCCAGCACCGAAAGTTCAGGGGCCCCCTACGAGCAGTACTTC
TRBJ1-1,few,TRBV10-3,TRBD1,CAILPDRATEAFF,TGTGCCATCCTCCCGGACAGGGCCACTGAAGCTTTCTTT
TRBJ2-1,NA,TRBV24-1,NA,CATSASSYNEQFF,TGTGCCACCAGTGCCAGCTCCTACAATGAGCAGTTCTTC
TRBJ2-7,NA,TRBV3-1/TRBV3-2,TRBD2,CASSQGLAVYEQYF,TGTGCCAGCAGCCAAGGACTAGCGGTTTACGAGCAGTACTTC
TRBJ2-7,NA,TRBV3-1/TRBV3-2,NA,CASSPRGYEQYF,TGTGCCAGCAGCCCCCGGGGGTACGAGCAGTACTTC
TRBJ1-5,NA,TRBV2,TRBD1,CASRSGTGTSNQPQHF,TGTGCCAGCAGATCCGGGACAGGAACAAGCAATCAGCCCCAGCATTTT
TRBJ2-7,NA,TRBV6-5,NA,CASSYSRGAPYYEQYF,TGTGCCAGCAGTTACTCTCGGGGGGCACCTTACTACGAGCAGTACTTC
TRBJ2-1,NA,TRBV9,TRBD2,CASSVATSLVAGEHNEQFF,TGTGCCAGCAGCGTAGCTACAAGCCTCGTAGCGGGAGAGCACAATGAGCAGTTCTTC
TRBJ2-5,NA,TRBV5-6,TRBD1,CASSWTGSETQYF,TGTGCCAGCAGCTGGACAGGGTCGGAGACCCAGTACTTC
TRBJ2-4,NA,TRBV6-5,TRBD2,CASRDSRGGDIQYF,TGTGCCAGCAGGGACAGTCGGGGGGGTGACATTCAGTACTTC
TRBJ2-2,NA,TRBV9,TRBD2,CASSVASGRVPGELFF,TGTGCCAGCAGCGTAGCTAGCGGCAGGGTCCCCGGGGAGCTGTTTTTT
TRBJ1-2,NA,TRBV6-5,NA,CASSYSAQLNIGGYTF,TGTGCCAGCAGTTACTCCGCTCAACTCAACATCGGGGGCTACACCTTC
TRBJ2-1,NA,TRBV29-1,NA,CSVEGIQGNEQFF,TGCAGCGTTGAAGGGATACAGGGAAATGAGCAGTTCTTC
TRBJ1-4,NA,TRBV9,NA,CASNLNRATNEKLFF,TGTGCCAGCAACCTTAACAGGGCAACTAATGAAAAACTGTTTTTT
TRBJ2-1,NA,TRBV24-1,NA,CATKREQDNEQFF,TGTGCCACCAAAAGGGAGCAGGACAATGAGCAGTTCTTC
TRBJ1-1,NA,TRBV5-4,TRBD1,CASSLGDRGVGTEAFF,TGTGCCAGCAGCCTGGGGGACAGGGGGGTTGGCACTGAAGCTTTCTTT
TRBJ2-7,NA,TRBV15,NA,CATSRDRGPPAEQYF,TGTGCCACCAGCAGAGATCGGGGCCCACCGGCGGAGCAGTACTTC
TRBJ2-1,NA,TRBV9,TRBD1,CASSVRQGLFSNEQFF,TGTGCCAGCAGCGTACGACAGGGCCTCTTTAGTAATGAGCAGTTCTTC
TRBJ2-7,NA,TRBV6-5,NA,CASSYSTVSPYEQYF,TGTGCCAGCAGTTACTCGACAGTCTCCCCCTACGAGCAGTACTTC
TRBJ2-2,NA,TRBV6-2/TRBV6-3,NA,CASSYGWGELFF,TGTGCCAGCAGTTATGGATGGGGGGAGCTGTTTTTT
TRBJ2-1,NA,TRBV2,TRBD2,CASSRAGGIHEQFF,TGTGCCAGCAGCCGAGCGGGAGGTATTCATGAGCAGTTCTTC
TRBJ2-7,NA,TRBV11-3,NA,CASSFRTWADEQYF,TGTGCCAGCAGCTTCCGGACTTGGGCGGACGAGCAGTACTTC
TRBJ1-6,few,TRBV6-5,NA,CASIKQGTRNSPLHF,TGTGCCAGCATTAAACAGGGTACGCGAAATTCACCCCTCCACTTT
TRBJ2-2,NA,TRBV11-3,NA,CASSFPDHGGELFF,TGTGCCAGCAGCTTCCCGGATCACGGCGGGGAGCTGTTTTTT
TRBJ2-1,NA,TRBV3-1/TRBV3-2,TRBD1,CASSQGTGGYNEQFF,TGTGCCAGCAGCCAAGGGACAGGGGGGTACAATGAGCAGTTCTTC
TRBJ2-7,once,TRBV6-5,NA,CASSYRDSLAEQYF,TGTGCCAGCAGTTACCGGGACTCGCTTGCCGAGCAGTACTTC
TRBJ2-7,once,TRBV4-3,NA,CASSQVTWDEQYF,TGCGCCAGCAGCCAAGTCACGTGGGACGAGCAGTACTTC
TRBJ1-5,NA,TRBV6-5,NA,CASRYSEASPNQPQHF,TGTGCCAGCAGATACAGTGAGGCCAGTCCAAATCAGCCCCAGCATTTT
TRBJ1-4,NA,TRBV5-4,NA,CASSLLGKEKLFF,TGTGCCAGCAGCTTGCTAGGGAAAGAAAAACTGTTTTTT
TRBJ2-3,NA,TRBV6-5,NA,CASSMTGFGTDTQYF,TGTGCCAGCAGTATGACAGGATTTGGAACAGATACGCAGTATTTT
TRBJ1-2,few,TRBV5-1,TRBD1,CASSLNPGQGLDGYTF,TGCGCCAGCAGCCTAAACCCGGGACAGGGCTTGGATGGCTACACCTTC
TRBJ1-2,NA,TRBV24-1,TRBD1,CATSDPGQGVGYGYTF,TGTGCCACCAGTGATCCGGGACAGGGGGTCGGCTATGGCTACACCTTC
TRBJ1-1,NA,TRBV10-3,NA,CAISEGAPSETEAFF,TGTGCCATCAGTGAGGGGGCGCCCAGTGAAACTGAAGCTTTCTTT